This T cell receptor beta chain was profiled in a study of human T cells and chemical hapten exposure. Study findings and constraints: Alopecia affecting every donor means their immune response may not match healthy people's.

From the RACE reads, TCRdb called clonotypes with MiXCR, one entry per CDR3 protein. This repertoire shows fewer than 300,000 distinct CDR3 sequences, approximately 8.6% found once; its top ten account for less than 3%. Time point described: pre-sensitization, week 0. Treatment: therapeutic diphenylcyclopropenone sensitization with weekly scalp DPC. Total RNA was extracted from unfractionated whole blood. The germline gives CDR1 MDHEN, CDR2 SYDVKM. The CDR3 extends over 15 amino acids. V was pared by 6 bases and J by 0 bases, with 15 bases between. Comment on this clonotype: The antigen remains undetermined.

The sample in question was whole blood, obtained in connection with sensitization to the hapten diphenylcyclopropenone (DPC). The source is a woman in her 40s with alopecia areata. Some clones in this sample may be carry-over from other donors' samples. The gene calls are TRBV28 and TRBJ2-7; possibly TRBD2 for D (6 bases). CDR3 loop: CASSPGDSFSYEQYF. In nucleotides, the CDR3 is TGTGCCAGCAGCCCCGGGGACTCCTTCTCCTACGAGCAGTACTTC.